The 25 T cell receptor beta chains in this list originate from one sample, sequenced in a study of blood T cells in healthy people across ages (dated by TCRdb to 2015 to 2017). The library was prepared using 5' RACE. Data came from an Illumina HiSeq 2500. A second 7 to 11 cycle PCR used a sample-barcoded 5' primer and a J-beta primer mix. TCRdb reworked the public reads: Q25 trimming with fastp, MiXCR clone assembly, productive beta chains retained. Identical CDR3 proteins give one entry, which carries the most common genes and DNA. The sample table lists hundreds of thousands of distinct CDR3 sequences, under 45% of them with a count of one. 15% to 25% of the sample rests with the top ten. Specimen: blood. Every receptor here comes from a man aged 55-75 years in good health.

This clonotype appeared a single time. The gene calls are TRBV28 and TRBJ2-1, with D tentatively TRBD1 (5 bases). This CDR3 spans 14 amino acids. Germline assignment: CDR1 MDHEN and CDR2 SYDVKM. V was clipped by 6 bases and J by 4 bases, with 13 bases between them. CDR3 region: CASRIAGIYNEQFF. CDR3 in DNA: TGTGCCAGCAGAATAGCAGGGATATACAATGAGCAGTTCTTC.

The chain has TRBV6-5 and TRBJ2-7; 9 bases are a match to TRBD1. CDR1 and CDR2 (germline): MNHEY, SVGAGI. The V gene end was trimmed by 5 bases and the J gene end by 3 bases; junction bases not matched to a gene: 8. This CDR3 spans 15 amino acids. CDR3 in amino acids: CASSIQGAGGYEQYF. The CDR3 DNA sequence: TGTGCCAGCAGTATACAGGGGGCAGGGGGCTACGAGCAGTACTTC.

This clonotype has only a few counts. The chain employs TRBV6-5 and TRBJ1-2; D is undetermined. The CDR3 is 12 amino acids. Germline CDR1 and CDR2: MNHEY and SVGAGI. Trimming removed 4 bases from V and 6 bases from J, with 9 bases in between. The CDR3 DNA follows: TGTGCCAGCAGTTCCACCAGAAATGGCTACACCTTC. Translated: CASSSTRNGYTF.

This rearrangement joins TRBV6-2 or TRBV6-3 to TRBJ1-2; 7 positions match TRBD1. Germline values: CDR1 MNHEY, CDR2 SVGEGT. The junction had 16 bases not matched to a gene; V was cut back by 10 bases and J by 8 bases. This CDR3 is built from 14 residues. The DNA of the CDR3 is TGTGCCACCTCCCGTGTTACAACGACAGGGGGCTACACCTTC. Its protein product is CATSRVTTTGGYTF.

Concerning this clonotype itself: Mismatch with germline at one junction end may stem from a read error. V gene TRBV4-3 combines with J gene TRBJ2-1; D is ambiguous. The CDR3 runs 14 residues. CDR1 and CDR2 (germline): LGHNA, YSLEER. The CDR3 loop is CAGSQEDSYNEQFF. CDR3 nucleotides: TGCGCCGGCAGCCAAGAAGACTCATACAATGAGCAGTTCTTC.

This sequence joins TRBV6-1 and TRBJ2-7, with D perhaps matching TRBD2 (5 bases). Germline-derived CDR1 and CDR2 are MNHNS and SASEGT. The CDR3 is 14 amino acids. V was cut by 5 bases and J by 6 bases, with 17 bases left in between. The CDR3 bases are TGTGCCAGCAGTTTGGAGGTGGGAAAGGGCGAGCAGTACTTC. It translates to CASSLEVGKGEQYF.

Ten or more counts support this clonotype. The rearrangement uses TRBV29-1 and TRBJ2-5, with D uncertain. CDR1 is SQVTM, CDR2 ANQGSEA, per germline. V was cut by 5 bases and J by 3 bases, with 10 bases left in between. The CDR3 extends over 12 amino acids. This CDR3 reads CSVLAKEETQYF. The CDR3 nucleotides read TGCAGCGTTCTGGCTAAAGAAGAGACCCAGTACTTC. Variable domain in full (rest from reference TRBV29-1 and TRBJ2-5): SAVISQKPSRDICQRGTSLTIQCQVDSQVTMMFWYRQQPGQSLTLIATANQGSEATYESGFVIDKFPISRPNLTFSTLTVSNMSPEDSSIYLCSVLAKEETQYFGPGTRLLVL.

This chain joins TRBV24-1 and TRBJ2-1; 9 bases match TRBD1. Germline V gives CDR1 KGHDR, CDR2 SFDVKD. The junction had 8 bases not matched to a gene; V was cut back by 6 bases and J by 9 bases. This CDR3 comprises 14 residues. CDR3 sequence: CATSSRDRVREQFF. CDR3 in DNA: TGTGCCACCAGTAGCCGGGACAGGGTGCGTGAGCAGTTCTTC.

This chain uses TRBV6-2 or TRBV6-3 with TRBJ2-1, with D possibly TRBD1 on 5 matching bases. TRBJ2-7 explains the end of the DNA better; the J call may be wrong. The CDR3 runs to 16 residues. Germline assignment: CDR1 MNHEY and CDR2 SVGEGT. CDR3 nucleotides: TGTGCCAGCAGTGGCCGCTGGGGCGACTCCTACAATGAGCAGTACTTC. It translates to CASSGRWGDSYNEQYF.

The chain recombines TRBV30 with TRBJ2-1; TRBD2 aligns across 14 bases. Germline values: CDR1 GTSNPN, CDR2 SVGIG (reference sequence). The CDR3 loop spans 14 amino acids. The V segment lost 2 bases and the J segment 12 bases; nucleotides outside the gene matches: 6. This CDR3 reads CAWSPTSGGAGQFF. The DNA of the CDR3 is TGTGCCTGGAGTCCGACTAGCGGGGGGGCCGGGCAGTTCTTC.

V and J are TRBV5-1 and TRBJ2-5; D uncertain. The end of the DNA aligns better with TRBJ2-7, so the J call may be wrong. The length of the CDR3 is 16 residues. Germline loops: CDR1 SGHRS, CDR2 YFSETQ. The CDR3 nucleotides read TGCGCCAGCGCACCATACACAAGTAACCCTATTCACGAGCAGTACTTC. This sequence encodes CASAPYTSNPIHEQYF.

This clonotype was observed once. A read error may account for a junction end that differs from germline. The chain has TRBV11-3 and TRBJ1-1, with no clear D. The germline CDR1 and CDR2 sequences are SGHNT and YENEEA. The CDR3 length is 12 residues. CDR3 sequence reads: CASSLDFGEAFF. The CDR3 region has the DNA TGTGCTAGCAGCTTAGACTTCGGTGAAGCTTTCTTT.

Concerning this clonotype: The junction and the germline gene differ at one end; a read error may be behind it. The genes are TRBV24-1 and TRBJ2-3; weak D call: TRBD2 (5 bases). Germline lookup yields CDR1 KGHDR and CDR2 SFDVKD. The CDR3 consists of 16 residues. The CDR3 DNA reads TGTGCCTCCAGAAGGAGACCGGGAAACGGCACAGATACGCAGTATTTT. Protein sequence: CASRRRPGNGTDTQYF.

The chain has TRBV2 and TRBJ2-1; D gene unclear. The germline V and J ends were trimmed by 6 bases and 13 bases, with 19 bases remaining between them. CDR3 length equals 13 residues. The germline V gene has CDR1 SNHLY and CDR2 FYNNEI. Written as DNA, the CDR3 is TGTGCCAGCAGAGAGGACCCACCTAGGAACCAGTTCTTC. Its translation is CASREDPPRNQFF.

The V call is TRBV10-1, the J call TRBJ2-2; possibly TRBD1 for D (6 bases). The CDR3 length is 15 residues. Germline V gene sequence: CDR1 WNHNN, CDR2 SYGVQD (reference sequence). V lost 4 bases to trimming and J lost 5 bases, with 14 bases between them. The CDR3 spells CASSVDRLGTGELFF. The CDR3 nucleotides are TGCGCCAGCAGTGTTGACAGGCTAGGAACCGGGGAGCTGTTTTTT.

With respect to this clonotype: One end of the junction is discordant with germline, which a read error may explain. The chain has TRBV14 and TRBJ2-1, with D perhaps TRBD1 or TRBD2 (5 bases each). This CDR3 spans 15 amino acids. Per germline, CDR1 SGHDN and CDR2 FVKESK. DNA of the CDR3: TGTGCCAACAGCCGGGTGGGGCGGGTCTACAATGAGCAGTTCTTC. It codes for CANSRVGRVYNEQFF.

This chain connects TRBV25-1 to TRBJ1-2; 7 positions match TRBD1. Trimming removed 1 base from V and 1 base from J; junction bases left unmatched: 3. The germline V gene encodes CDR1 MGHDK and CDR2 SYGVNS. The CDR3 has 15 residues. CDR3 nucleotide sequence: TGTGCCAGCAGTGAATCGGGGACAGTTAACTATGGCTACACCTTC. This gives the protein CASSESGTVNYGYTF.

This clonotype was found once. This sequence joins TRBV27 and TRBJ2-1; D may be TRBD1 or TRBD2 (5 bases each). This CDR3 spans 16 amino acids. Germline CDR1 MNHEY, CDR2 SMNVEV (reference sequence). The V and J ends lost 0 bases and 8 bases respectively, with 17 bases between them. The chain's CDR3 is CASSLSGVVYGDEQFF. For the CDR3, the DNA is TGTGCCAGCAGTTTATCGGGGGTTGTCTATGGGGATGAGCAGTTCTTC.

V usage is TRBV4-3 and J usage is TRBJ2-5; 8 bases fit TRBD2. J was trimmed by 5 bases and V by 0 bases; bases with no gene match: 11. This CDR3 contains 17 residues. Germline V gives CDR1 LGHNA, CDR2 YSLEER. CDR3: CASSQDLASGPWETQYF. The CDR3 DNA reads TGCGCCAGCAGCCAAGATCTTGCTAGCGGGCCCTGGGAGACCCAGTACTTC.

V gene TRBV29-1 combines with J gene TRBJ2-3; weak D call: TRBD2 (5 bases). Germline assignment: CDR1 SQVTM and CDR2 ANQGSEA. Trimming removed 8 bases from V and 0 bases from J, with 12 bases in between. This CDR3 comprises 13 residues. The CDR3 bases are TGCAGCCTCAGCGGATCTAGCACAGATACGCAGTATTTT. Its protein is CSLSGSSTDTQYF.

This clonotype was counted a few times. The V gene is TRBV12-3 or TRBV12-4, the J gene TRBJ2-3; no reliable D call. CDR3 size: 16 residues. The V and J ends lost 2 bases and 4 bases respectively, with 16 bases between them. CDR3 nucleotides: TGTGCCAGCAGTTTATCGGTATCCGGCGGCGCAGATACGCAGTATTTT. It yields the protein CASSLSVSGGADTQYF.

This clonotype was detected a few times. This chain uses TRBV4-1 with TRBJ2-3; the D gene is possibly TRBD2 (6 bases). This CDR3 contains 16 residues. Trimming stripped 4 bases from V and 2 bases from J, with 16 bases between. CDR1 and CDR2 (germline): MGHRA, YSYEKL. CDR3 coding DNA: TGCGCCAGCAGCCCTCCCGGGGGAGTCAACACAGATACGCAGTATTTT. Its translation: CASSPPGGVNTDTQYF.

This clonotype was counted only a few times. V and J are TRBV4-1 and TRBJ2-1; the match to TRBD2 covers 11 bases. Germline trimming cut 2 bases from V and 7 bases from J; bases unmatched to any gene: 7. Germline assignment: CDR1 MGHRA and CDR2 YSYEKL. The CDR3 runs to 16 residues. This chain's CDR3 is CASSQTTSGGGNEQFF. CDR3 bases: TGCGCCAGCAGCCAAACTACTAGCGGGGGAGGGAATGAGCAGTTCTTC.

The rearrangement links TRBV20-1 to TRBJ2-3, with 10 bases fitting TRBD1. CDR1 is DFQATT and CDR2 is SNEGSKA in the germline V gene (reference sequence). The CDR3 has 15 residues. V was clipped by 0 bases and J by 3 bases; unmatched bases: 3. CDR3 in amino acids: CSARDDRGRTDTQYF. In nucleotides, the CDR3 is TGCAGTGCTAGAGATGACAGGGGGCGGACAGATACGCAGTATTTT.

This clonotype turned up a few times. The CDR3 DNA is TGCAGTGCTAGAGCGGGGAGAGGTTTAAACTATGGCTACACCTTC. The encoded protein is CSARAGRGLNYGYTF. The chain combines TRBV20-1 with TRBJ1-2; D gene ambiguous. The V gene lost 1 base and the J gene lost 2 bases, with 14 bases spanning the gap. The CDR3 spans 15 residues. From germline, CDR1 is DFQATT and CDR2 SNEGSKA (reference sequence).